This T cell receptor beta chain was retrieved from a study of blood T cells in healthy people across ages. For the study at large: Capture via template switching afforded approximately one barcoded beta molecule per two T cells.

Turning to this clonotype: The antigen is undetermined.

Findings and caveats of the study: Researchers deemed the diversity estimates from one million T cells underestimates.

The CDR3 loop spans 14 amino acids. The V and J ends lost 1 base and 5 bases, in that order; junction bases with no gene match: 3. Germline V gives CDR1 SGHRS, CDR2 YFSETQ. Then a second PCR, running roughly 7 to 11 cycles, was carried out with a sample-barcoded 5' primer and a J-beta primer mix. TCRdb redid the calling of the 5' RACE reads with MiXCR, one entry per CDR3 protein. The repertoire holds around 780,000 distinct CDR3 sequences, with approximately 53% as singletons. Material: blood. This chain links TRBV5-1 with TRBJ2-3; 8 positions match TRBD1. The receptor was derived from a man aged 40-49 years in good health. CDR3: CASSLRDRKDTQYF. CDR3 DNA sequence: TGCGCCAGCAGCTTGCGGGACAGGAAAGATACGCAGTATTTT.